Listed below are T cell receptor beta chains from one sample, sequenced in a study of T cell repertoires in cytomegalovirus infection. MiXCR, run by TCRdb on the reads, gives a single entry per CDR3 protein. Of approximately 500,000 distinct CDR3 sequences detected, roughly 29% appear once; the ten largest clones hold over 10%. The sequencing input was PBMCs. The origin of the receptors is a human donor in good health (CMV status not recorded). Some clones in this sample may be carry-over from other donors' samples. CDR3s include the opening cysteine and the closing phenylalanine or tryptophan. Clone size is given for some rows only: seen once, a few or many times, or a class if the clone is expanded.

v_gene: TRBV4-1
j_gene: TRBJ2-7
abundance: NA
CDR3aa: CASSQPTSGRGEQYF

v_gene: TRBV7-8
j_gene: TRBJ1-1
abundance: many
CDR3aa: CASSLYDRVTEAFF

v_gene: TRBV7-8
j_gene: TRBJ2-1
abundance: many
CDR3aa: CASSIQGGGYEQFF

v_gene: TRBV7-3
j_gene: TRBJ2-1
abundance: NA
CDR3aa: CASTHGDNEQFF

v_gene: TRBV28
j_gene: TRBJ1-1
abundance: many
CDR3aa: CASSQSLWGMNTEAFF

v_gene: TRBV4-3
j_gene: TRBJ1-2
abundance: NA
CDR3aa: CASSQAEGNYGYTF

v_gene: TRBV10-3
j_gene: TRBJ1-6
abundance: NA
CDR3aa: CAISESRGGSPLHF

v_gene: TRBV20-1
j_gene: TRBJ1-5
abundance: NA
CDR3aa: CSARVVGSNQPQHF

v_gene: TRBV29-1
j_gene: TRBJ2-5
abundance: NA
CDR3aa: CSVGGIGGSQETQYF

v_gene: TRBV7-8
j_gene: TRBJ2-3
abundance: NA
CDR3aa: CASTGGRTDTQYF

v_gene: TRBV7-8
j_gene: TRBJ2-7
abundance: NA
CDR3aa: CASSLGLASHEQYF

v_gene: TRBV11-2
j_gene: TRBJ2-3
abundance: few
CDR3aa: CASSPSLAGAQIDTQYF

v_gene: TRBV28
j_gene: TRBJ2-1
abundance: NA
CDR3aa: CASSFDGSNEQFF

v_gene: TRBV7-8
j_gene: TRBJ1-5
abundance: many
CDR3aa: CASSLSGISNQPQHF

v_gene: TRBV6-2/TRBV6-3
j_gene: TRBJ1-1
abundance: few
CDR3aa: CASSSVTGDTEAFF

v_gene: TRBV7-2
j_gene: TRBJ2-3
abundance: many
CDR3aa: CASSLGPSGSIADTQYF

v_gene: TRBV7-9
j_gene: TRBJ2-2
abundance: few
CDR3aa: CASRTGAGTNTGELFF

v_gene: TRBV6-2/TRBV6-3
j_gene: TRBJ2-7
abundance: few
CDR3aa: CASSPLGAYEQYF

v_gene: TRBV7-8
j_gene: TRBJ2-1
abundance: many
CDR3aa: CASSLEGLAAYNEQFF

v_gene: TRBV6-2/TRBV6-3
j_gene: TRBJ2-7
abundance: few
CDR3aa: CASNWRSNSYEQYF

v_gene: TRBV6-2/TRBV6-3
j_gene: TRBJ2-1
abundance: few
CDR3aa: CASTLLAGPYNEQFF

v_gene: TRBV28
j_gene: TRBJ2-5
abundance: few
CDR3aa: CASSPSMGRETQYF

v_gene: TRBV6-2/TRBV6-3
j_gene: TRBJ2-3
abundance: NA
CDR3aa: CASGGIYGAGVGTDTQYF

v_gene: TRBV7-6
j_gene: TRBJ2-3
abundance: few
CDR3aa: CASSPSEDYSTDTQYF

v_gene: TRBV9
j_gene: TRBJ1-5
abundance: few
CDR3aa: CASSVGAQGNQPQHF

v_gene: TRBV19
j_gene: TRBJ1-1
abundance: few
CDR3aa: CASSRQGPYTEAFF

v_gene: TRBV20-1
j_gene: TRBJ2-1
abundance: NA
CDR3aa: CSARTRLAAYNEQFF

v_gene: TRBV12-3/TRBV12-4
j_gene: TRBJ2-2
abundance: NA
CDR3aa: CASNRFGQGGVGELFF

v_gene: TRBV7-8
j_gene: TRBJ1-1
abundance: NA
CDR3aa: CASSLAPGQTTEAFF

v_gene: TRBV11-2
j_gene: TRBJ1-1
abundance: NA
CDR3aa: CASSGRGALNTEAFF

v_gene: TRBV14
j_gene: TRBJ2-3
abundance: few
CDR3aa: CASSQILAGKSTDTQYF

v_gene: TRBV11-2
j_gene: TRBJ2-3
abundance: NA
CDR3aa: CASSFRGGTTDTQYF

v_gene: TRBV7-9
j_gene: TRBJ1-3
abundance: once
CDR3aa: CASSSRDVPTVSGNTIYF

v_gene: TRBV6-2/TRBV6-3
j_gene: TRBJ2-7
abundance: NA
CDR3aa: CASSRLVSYEQYF

v_gene: TRBV12-3/TRBV12-4
j_gene: TRBJ2-1
abundance: NA
CDR3aa: CASSGTGGFDEQFF

v_gene: TRBV28
j_gene: TRBJ2-7
abundance: NA
CDR3aa: CASNEGTGGSEQYF

v_gene: TRBV14
j_gene: TRBJ1-2
abundance: NA
CDR3aa: CASSQVLGQADGYTF

v_gene: TRBV25-1
j_gene: TRBJ2-5
abundance: few
CDR3aa: CASRSSGRVETQYF

v_gene: TRBV6-2/TRBV6-3
j_gene: TRBJ2-1
abundance: few
CDR3aa: CASRIFDLAPRRYNEQFF

v_gene: TRBV7-6
j_gene: TRBJ2-7
abundance: many
CDR3aa: CASSPGTYTQQYF

v_gene: TRBV7-2
j_gene: TRBJ2-5
abundance: many
CDR3aa: CASSLALWLAGGLGETQYF

v_gene: TRBV20-1
j_gene: TRBJ2-1
abundance: NA
CDR3aa: CSARPPGRGEQFF

v_gene: TRBV7-3
j_gene: TRBJ1-6
abundance: many
CDR3aa: CASSSSQVSPLHF

v_gene: TRBV29-1
j_gene: TRBJ1-4
abundance: NA
CDR3aa: CSVVEANEKLFF

v_gene: TRBV10-3
j_gene: TRBJ1-5
abundance: NA
CDR3aa: CAISHQNSNQPQHF

v_gene: TRBV7-2
j_gene: TRBJ2-1
abundance: few
CDR3aa: CASSLYHSYNEQFF

v_gene: TRBV6-5
j_gene: TRBJ1-3
abundance: NA
CDR3aa: CASSYFGRDDTIYF

v_gene: TRBV28
j_gene: TRBJ1-1
abundance: few
CDR3aa: CASRHNRNTEAFF

v_gene: TRBV20-1
j_gene: TRBJ2-1
abundance: NA
CDR3aa: CSARVEREGLNEQFF

v_gene: TRBV28
j_gene: TRBJ1-2
abundance: few
CDR3aa: CASTLGLWERAYGYTF

v_gene: TRBV6-2/TRBV6-3
j_gene: TRBJ1-1
abundance: NA
CDR3aa: CASSYQTEAFF

v_gene: TRBV6-2/TRBV6-3
j_gene: TRBJ1-5
abundance: few
CDR3aa: CASISSGGNQPQHF

v_gene: TRBV4-1
j_gene: TRBJ2-2
abundance: NA
CDR3aa: CASSQESGRRVGELFF

v_gene: TRBV12-3/TRBV12-4
j_gene: TRBJ2-5
abundance: NA
CDR3aa: CASSPGTSGKQETQYF